The rows below give T cell receptor beta chains drawn from one sample of a study of T cells in Graves' hyperthyroidism and ophthalmopathy. TCRdb used MiXCR to reprocess the multiplex PCR reads, holding one entry per CDR3 protein. In the table there are 300,000 to 500,000 distinct CDR3 sequences, more than 13% of which are singletons. Sequenced material: blood. The source is a man aged 45 to 65 with Graves' ophthalmopathy. Both conserved end residues are part of each CDR3. The D gene is left open where the match is weak.

TRBV24-1	TRBJ2-1	NA	CATSASVDGSYNEQFF
TRBV12-3/TRBV12-4	TRBJ2-1	NA	CASSPRPGALSNEQFF
TRBV5-1	TRBJ2-3	TRBD1	CASSLGQGGADTQYF
TRBV7-8	TRBJ1-4	NA	CASSLVSTNEKLFF
TRBV19	TRBJ1-1	TRBD1	CASTKGRGQVTEAFF
TRBV20-1	TRBJ1-4	NA	CSALGLGSNEKLFF
TRBV3-1	TRBJ2-1	TRBD2	CASSQDPGGGEQFF
TRBV7-9	TRBJ2-3	TRBD2	CASSVRTSGGTDTQYF
TRBV6-1	TRBJ1-6	NA	CASTRNQRSSPLHF
TRBV7-9	TRBJ1-2	NA	CASSLIQGLKGYTF
TRBV20-1	TRBJ1-6	TRBD1	CSARDRDRELSPLHF
TRBV28	TRBJ2-1	TRBD2	CASSTPTSGRDNEQFF
TRBV5-6	TRBJ1-1	NA	CASSLGGTLGTEAFF
TRBV11-2	TRBJ1-3	TRBD1	CASRYSGTAISGNTIYF
TRBV11-2	TRBJ2-1	NA	CASRPQAGAGGEQFF
TRBV2	TRBJ2-7	TRBD2	CASSELELAGFEQYF
TRBV3-1	TRBJ2-1	TRBD2	CASSGGGRRYNEQFF
TRBV7-8	TRBJ2-7	NA	CASSSTIEGYEQYF
TRBV10-3	TRBJ2-7	TRBD1	CAISERGTGGHEQYF
TRBV24-1	TRBJ2-1	NA	CATSEGFEQFF
TRBV29-1	TRBJ2-3	TRBD2	CSVAVGGRGDTQYF
TRBV7-6	TRBJ2-5	TRBD1	CASSSGQNIGETQYF
TRBV4-1	TRBJ2-1	NA	CASSQVEGSYNGQFF
TRBV29-1	TRBJ2-1	TRBD2	CSVVIGLAVYNEQFF
TRBV3-1	TRBJ2-2	NA	CASGVLGPGELFF
TRBV12-3/TRBV12-4	TRBJ2-1	NA	CASSLVEFGNEQFF
TRBV7-3	TRBJ2-1	TRBD2	CASSLALAGGMGEQFF
TRBV11-2	TRBJ1-2	NA	CASSSEWGGGYTF
TRBV2	TRBJ2-1	NA	CASRAFGASSYNEQFF
TRBV12-3/TRBV12-4	TRBJ2-1	TRBD1	CASSRQTGGYNEQFF
TRBV5-1	TRBJ2-5	NA	CASSLNGFLGETQYF
TRBV5-1	TRBJ2-7	NA	CASSARGDPDEQYF
TRBV14	TRBJ2-2	TRBD2	CASSRRLAGANGELFF
TRBV2	TRBJ2-1	TRBD1	CASSEVPGQGIGSEQFF
TRBV5-6	TRBJ2-7	NA	CASSLGRGMSLLSEQYF
TRBV2	TRBJ1-6	NA	CASSETPGRDNSPLHF